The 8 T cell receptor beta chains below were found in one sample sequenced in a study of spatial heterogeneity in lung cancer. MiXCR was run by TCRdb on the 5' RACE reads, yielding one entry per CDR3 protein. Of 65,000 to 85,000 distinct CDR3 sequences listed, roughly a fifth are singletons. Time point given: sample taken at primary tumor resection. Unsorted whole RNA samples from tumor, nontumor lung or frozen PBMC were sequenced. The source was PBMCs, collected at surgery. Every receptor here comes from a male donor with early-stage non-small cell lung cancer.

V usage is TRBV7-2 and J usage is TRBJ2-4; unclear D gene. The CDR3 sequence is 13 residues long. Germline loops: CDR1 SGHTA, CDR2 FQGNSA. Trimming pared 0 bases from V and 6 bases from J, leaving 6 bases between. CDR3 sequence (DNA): TGTGCCAGCAGCTTAGCGGTACTAAACATTCAGTACTTC. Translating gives CASSLAVLNIQYF.

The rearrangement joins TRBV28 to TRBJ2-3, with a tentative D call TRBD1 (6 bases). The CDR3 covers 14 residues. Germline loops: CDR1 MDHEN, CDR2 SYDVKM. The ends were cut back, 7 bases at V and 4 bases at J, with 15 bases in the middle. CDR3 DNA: TGTGCCAGCACTCTGGGCCAGGGGTCAGATACGCAGTATTTT. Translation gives CASTLGQGSDTQYF.

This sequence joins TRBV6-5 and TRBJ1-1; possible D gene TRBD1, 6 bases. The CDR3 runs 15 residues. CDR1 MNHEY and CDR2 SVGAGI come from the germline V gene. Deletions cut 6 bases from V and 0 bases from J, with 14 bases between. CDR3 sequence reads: CASSSGAGVNTEAFF. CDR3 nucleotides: TGTGCCAGCAGCTCAGGCGCAGGGGTGAACACTGAAGCTTTCTTT.

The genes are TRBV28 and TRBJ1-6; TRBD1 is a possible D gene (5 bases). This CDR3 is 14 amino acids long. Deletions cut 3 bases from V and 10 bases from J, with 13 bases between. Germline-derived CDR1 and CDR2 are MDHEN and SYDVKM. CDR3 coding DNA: TGTGCCAGCAGTTTCGGGCAGGGACGGTCACCCCTCCACTTT. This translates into CASSFGQGRSPLHF.

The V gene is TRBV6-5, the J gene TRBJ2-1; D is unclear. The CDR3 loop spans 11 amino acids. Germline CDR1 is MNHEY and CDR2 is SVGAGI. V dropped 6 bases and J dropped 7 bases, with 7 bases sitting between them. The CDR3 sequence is CASSHGNEQFF. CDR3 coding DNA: TGTGCCAGCAGCCACGGGAATGAGCAGTTCTTC.

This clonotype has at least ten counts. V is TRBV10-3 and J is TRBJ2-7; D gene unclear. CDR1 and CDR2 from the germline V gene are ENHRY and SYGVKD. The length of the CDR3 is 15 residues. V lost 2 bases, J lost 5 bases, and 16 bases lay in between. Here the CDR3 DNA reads TGTGCCATCAGTGAGCCAACGGGTAGGCGCCACGAGCAGTACTTC. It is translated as CAISEPTGRRHEQYF.

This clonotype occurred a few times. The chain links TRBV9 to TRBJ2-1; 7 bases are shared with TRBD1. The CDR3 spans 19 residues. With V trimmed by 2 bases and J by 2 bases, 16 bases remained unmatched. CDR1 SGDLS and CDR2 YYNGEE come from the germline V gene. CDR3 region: CASSVETGKAQGPYNEQFF. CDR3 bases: TGTGCCAGCAGCGTTGAGACAGGGAAGGCCCAGGGACCCTACAATGAGCAGTTCTTC.

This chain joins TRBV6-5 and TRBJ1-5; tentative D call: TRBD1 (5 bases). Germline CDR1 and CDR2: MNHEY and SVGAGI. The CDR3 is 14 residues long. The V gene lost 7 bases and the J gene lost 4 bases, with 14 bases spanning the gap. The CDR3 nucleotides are TGTGCCAGCAATCAGCAGGGACCGAATCAGCCCCAGCATTTT. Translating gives CASNQQGPNQPQHF.